Listed here is a single T cell receptor (beta chain). The V segment lost 0 bases and the J segment 5 bases; nucleotides outside the gene matches: 11. Germline V gene lookup returns CDR1 LGHNA and CDR2 YSLEER. CDR3 size: 17 residues. The sample belongs to a study of blood T cell repertoires in COVID-19. The data were produced by immunoSEQ multiplex PCR, yet TCRdb's version contains in-frame clones alone and is incomplete. The repertoire holds a few hundred thousand clones, with around 87% as singletons. The source material was PBMCs or T cells enriched from blood (not recorded which). This sequence originates from a man younger than 40 who had recovered from COVID-19. The J gene is TRBJ1-1, the V gene TRBV4-3; 8 bases fit TRBD1. CDR3 coding DNA: TGCGCCAGCAGCCAAGATCTAACCAGGACAGGGATGACTGAAGCTTTCTTT. This translates into CASSQDLTRTGMTEAFF.